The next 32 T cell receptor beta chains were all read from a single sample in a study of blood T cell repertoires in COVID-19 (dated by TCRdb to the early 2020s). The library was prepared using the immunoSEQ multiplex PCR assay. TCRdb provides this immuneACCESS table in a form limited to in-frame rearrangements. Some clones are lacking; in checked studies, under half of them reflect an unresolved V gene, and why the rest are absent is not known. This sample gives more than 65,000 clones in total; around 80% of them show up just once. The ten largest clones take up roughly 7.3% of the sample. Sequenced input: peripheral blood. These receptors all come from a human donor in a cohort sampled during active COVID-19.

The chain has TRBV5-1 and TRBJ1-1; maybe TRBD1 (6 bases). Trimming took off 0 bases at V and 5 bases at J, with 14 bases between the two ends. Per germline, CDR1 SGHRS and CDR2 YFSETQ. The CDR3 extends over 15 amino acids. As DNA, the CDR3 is TGCGCCAGCAGCTTGGCCCCAGGGGAGGGAACTGAAGCTTTCTTT. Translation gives CASSLAPGEGTEAFF.

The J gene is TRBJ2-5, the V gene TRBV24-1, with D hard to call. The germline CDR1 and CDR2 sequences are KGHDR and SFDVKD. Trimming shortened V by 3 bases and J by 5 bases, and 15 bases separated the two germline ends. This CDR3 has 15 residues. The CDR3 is CATSDGGRFRETQYF. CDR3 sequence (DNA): TGTGCCACCAGTGATGGCGGCCGTTTCCGGGAGACCCAGTACTTC.

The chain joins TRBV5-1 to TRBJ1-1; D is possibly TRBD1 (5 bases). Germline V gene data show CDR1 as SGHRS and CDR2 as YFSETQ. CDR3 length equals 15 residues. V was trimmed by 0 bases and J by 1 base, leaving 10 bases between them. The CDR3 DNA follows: TGCGCCAGCAGCTTGGTGGGGCCCCAGAACACTGAAGCTTTCTTT. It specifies CASSLVGPQNTEAFF.

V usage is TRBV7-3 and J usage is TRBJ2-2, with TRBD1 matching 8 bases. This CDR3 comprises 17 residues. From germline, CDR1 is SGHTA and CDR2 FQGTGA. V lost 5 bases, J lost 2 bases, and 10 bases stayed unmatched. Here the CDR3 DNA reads TGTGCCAGCAGCCATCCCGAGACAGGGGCCAACACCGGGGAGCTGTTTTTT. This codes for CASSHPETGANTGELFF. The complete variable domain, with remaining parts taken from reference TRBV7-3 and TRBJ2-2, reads GAGVSQTPSNKVTEKGKYVELRCDPISGHTALYWYRQSLGQGPEFLIYFQGTGAADDSGLPNDRFFAVRPEGSVSTLKIQRTERGDSAVYLCASSHPETGANTGELFFGEGSRLTVL.

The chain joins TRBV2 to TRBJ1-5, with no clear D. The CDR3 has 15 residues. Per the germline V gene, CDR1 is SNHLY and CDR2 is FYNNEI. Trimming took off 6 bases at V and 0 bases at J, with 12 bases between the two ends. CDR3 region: CASSFTENSNQPQHF. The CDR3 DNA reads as TGTGCCAGCAGCTTTACAGAGAATAGCAATCAGCCCCAGCATTTT.

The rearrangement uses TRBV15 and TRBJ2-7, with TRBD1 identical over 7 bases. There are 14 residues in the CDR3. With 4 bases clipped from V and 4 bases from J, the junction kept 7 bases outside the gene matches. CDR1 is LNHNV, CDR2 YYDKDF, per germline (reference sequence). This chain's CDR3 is CATSKQGPLYEQYF. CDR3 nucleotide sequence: TGTGCCACCAGCAAACAGGGGCCCTTGTACGAGCAGTACTTC.

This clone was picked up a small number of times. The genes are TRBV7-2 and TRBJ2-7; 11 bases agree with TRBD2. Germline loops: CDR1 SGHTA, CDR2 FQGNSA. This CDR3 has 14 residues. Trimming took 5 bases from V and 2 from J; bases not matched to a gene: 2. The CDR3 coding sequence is TGTGCCAGCAGCCCTAGCGGGGGGCCCTACGAGCAGTACTTC. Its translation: CASSPSGGPYEQYF.

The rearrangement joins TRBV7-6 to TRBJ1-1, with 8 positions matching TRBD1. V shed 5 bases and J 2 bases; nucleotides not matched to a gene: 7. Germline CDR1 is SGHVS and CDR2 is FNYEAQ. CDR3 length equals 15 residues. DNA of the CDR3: TGTGCCAGCAGCCGACCTCAGGGGGCAAACACTGAAGCTTTCTTT. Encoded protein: CASSRPQGANTEAFF. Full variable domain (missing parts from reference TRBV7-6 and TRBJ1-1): GAGVSQSPRYKVTKRGQDVALRCDPISGHVSLYWYRQALGQGPEFLTYFNYEAQQDKSGLPNDRFSAERPEGSISTLTIQRTEQRDSAMYRCASSRPQGANTEAFFGQGTRLTVV.

The CDR3: CASSLGKTVLAPLHF. As DNA, the CDR3 is TGTGCCAGCAGCTTGGGGAAAACAGTTTTGGCACCCCTCCACTTT. This chain uses TRBV5-4 with TRBJ1-6, with D uncertain. There are 15 residues in the CDR3. CDR1 SGHNT and CDR2 YYREEE come from the germline V gene (reference sequence). V lost 0 bases, J lost 11 bases, and 15 bases lay in between.

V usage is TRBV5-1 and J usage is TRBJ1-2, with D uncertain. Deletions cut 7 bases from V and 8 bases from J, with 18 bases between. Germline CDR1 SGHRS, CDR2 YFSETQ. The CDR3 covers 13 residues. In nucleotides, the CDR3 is TGCGCCAGCGGGGAGGGCACAAGCTGGGGCTACACCTTC. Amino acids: CASGEGTSWGYTF.

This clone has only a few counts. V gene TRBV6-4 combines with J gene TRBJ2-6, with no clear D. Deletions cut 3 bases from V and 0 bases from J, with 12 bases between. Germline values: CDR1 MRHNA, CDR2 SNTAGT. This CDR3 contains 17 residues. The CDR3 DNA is TGTGCCAGCAGTGAACTTTCACGTACCTCTGGGGCCAACGTCCTGACTTTC. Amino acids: CASSELSRTSGANVLTF.

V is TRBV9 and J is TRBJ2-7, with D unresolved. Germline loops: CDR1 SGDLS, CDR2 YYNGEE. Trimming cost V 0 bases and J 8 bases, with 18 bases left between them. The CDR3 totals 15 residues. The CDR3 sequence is CASSVGHGAPSQQYF. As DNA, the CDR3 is TGTGCCAGCAGCGTAGGTCACGGTGCTCCTTCCCAGCAGTACTTC.

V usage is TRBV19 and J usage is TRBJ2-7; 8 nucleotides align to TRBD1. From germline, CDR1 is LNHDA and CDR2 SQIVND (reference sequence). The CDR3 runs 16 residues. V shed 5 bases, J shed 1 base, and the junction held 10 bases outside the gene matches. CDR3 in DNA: TGTGCCAGTAGTGATATCGGACAGGGTGGATCCTACGAGCAGTACTTC. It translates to CASSDIGQGGSYEQYF.

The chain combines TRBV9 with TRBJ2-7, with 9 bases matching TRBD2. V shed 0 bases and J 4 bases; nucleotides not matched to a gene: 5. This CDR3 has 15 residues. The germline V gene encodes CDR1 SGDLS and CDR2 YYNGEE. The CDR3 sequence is CASSVAPSGEYEQYF. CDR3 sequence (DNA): TGTGCCAGCAGCGTAGCACCTAGCGGGGAGTACGAGCAGTACTTC.

The CDR3 nucleotides read TGTGCCAGCAGCTTGTTTCAGGCCCATAATGAAAAACTGTTTTTT. It translates to CASSLFQAHNEKLFF. The rearrangement links TRBV5-6 to TRBJ1-4; D unclear. Per germline, CDR1 SGHDT and CDR2 YYEEEE. CDR3 length equals 15 residues. V shed 1 base and J shed 4 bases, with 11 bases lying between them.

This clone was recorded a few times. CDR3 sequence: CASSLRDKNTEAFF. The CDR3, as DNA: TGTGCCAGCAGCTTAAGGGACAAGAACACTGAAGCTTTCTTT. The V and J genes are TRBV7-3 and TRBJ1-1; possible D gene TRBD1, 6 bases. Per the germline V gene, CDR1 is SGHTA and CDR2 is FQGTGA. The length of the CDR3 is 14 residues. V was clipped by 1 base and J by 1 base, with 7 bases between them.

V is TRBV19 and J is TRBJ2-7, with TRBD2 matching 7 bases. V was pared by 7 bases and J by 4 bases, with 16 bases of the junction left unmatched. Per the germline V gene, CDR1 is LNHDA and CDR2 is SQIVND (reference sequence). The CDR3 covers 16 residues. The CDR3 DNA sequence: TGTGCCAGTACCCCAGTGGGGGGGGTCGAGAGGTACGAGCAGTACTTC. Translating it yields CASTPVGGVERYEQYF.

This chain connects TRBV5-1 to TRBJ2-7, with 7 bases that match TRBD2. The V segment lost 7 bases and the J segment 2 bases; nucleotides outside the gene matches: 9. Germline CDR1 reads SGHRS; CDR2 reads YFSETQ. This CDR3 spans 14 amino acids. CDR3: CASQTLGGTYEQYF. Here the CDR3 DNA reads TGCGCCAGCCAAACCCTCGGGGGGACCTACGAGCAGTACTTC.

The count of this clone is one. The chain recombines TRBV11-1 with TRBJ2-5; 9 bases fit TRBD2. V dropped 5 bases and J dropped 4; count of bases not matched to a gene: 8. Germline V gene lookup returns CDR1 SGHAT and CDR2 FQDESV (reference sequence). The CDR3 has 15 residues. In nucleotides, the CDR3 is TGTGCCAGCAGCACCCTAGCGGGGCACAGAGAGACCCAGTACTTC. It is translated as CASSTLAGHRETQYF.

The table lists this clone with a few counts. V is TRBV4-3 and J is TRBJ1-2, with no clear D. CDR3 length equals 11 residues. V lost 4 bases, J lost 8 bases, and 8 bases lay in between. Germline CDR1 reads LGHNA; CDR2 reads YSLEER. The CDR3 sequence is CASSRGGGYTF. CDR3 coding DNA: TGCGCCAGCAGCCGGGGAGGCGGCTACACCTTC.

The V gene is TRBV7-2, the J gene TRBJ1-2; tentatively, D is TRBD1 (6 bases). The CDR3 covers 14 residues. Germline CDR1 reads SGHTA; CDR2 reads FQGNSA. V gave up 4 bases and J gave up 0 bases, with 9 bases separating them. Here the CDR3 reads CASSSDSSNYGYTF. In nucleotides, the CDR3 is TGTGCCAGCAGCTCGGACAGTTCTAACTATGGCTACACCTTC.

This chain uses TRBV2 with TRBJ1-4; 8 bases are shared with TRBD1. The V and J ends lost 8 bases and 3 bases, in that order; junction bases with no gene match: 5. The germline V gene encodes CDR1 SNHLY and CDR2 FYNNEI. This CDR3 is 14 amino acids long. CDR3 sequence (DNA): TGTGCCAGCCGAGACAGGGGTGCTAATGAAAAACTGTTTTTT. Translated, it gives CASRDRGANEKLFF.

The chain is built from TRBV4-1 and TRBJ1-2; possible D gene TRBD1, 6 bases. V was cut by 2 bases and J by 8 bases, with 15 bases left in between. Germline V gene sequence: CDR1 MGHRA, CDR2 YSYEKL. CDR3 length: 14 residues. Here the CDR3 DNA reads TGCGCCAGCAGCCAACCGGCGGGGGGCCGGGGCTACACCTTC. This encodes CASSQPAGGRGYTF.

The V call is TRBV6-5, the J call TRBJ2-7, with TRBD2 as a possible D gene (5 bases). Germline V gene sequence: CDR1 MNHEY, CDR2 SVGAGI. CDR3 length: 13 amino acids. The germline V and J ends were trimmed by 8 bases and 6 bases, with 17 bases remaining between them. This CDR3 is CASLGVTGGEQYF. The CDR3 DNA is TGTGCCAGCCTCGGGGTAACCGGTGGCGAGCAGTACTTC.

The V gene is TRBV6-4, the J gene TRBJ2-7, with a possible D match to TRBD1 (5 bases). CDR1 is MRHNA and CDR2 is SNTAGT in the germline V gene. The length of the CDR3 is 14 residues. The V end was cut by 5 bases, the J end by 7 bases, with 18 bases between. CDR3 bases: TGTGCCAGCAGTCAGGGCCTCGCCTCTGGGGAGCAGTACTTC. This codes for CASSQGLASGEQYF.

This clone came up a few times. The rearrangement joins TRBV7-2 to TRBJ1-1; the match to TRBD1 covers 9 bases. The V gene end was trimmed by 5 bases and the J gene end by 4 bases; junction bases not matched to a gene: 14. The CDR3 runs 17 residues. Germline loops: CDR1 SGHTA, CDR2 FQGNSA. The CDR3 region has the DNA TGTGCCAGCAGCCCCAGAGGGACAGGGATATGGCGCACTGAAGCTTTCTTT. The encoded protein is CASSPRGTGIWRTEAFF. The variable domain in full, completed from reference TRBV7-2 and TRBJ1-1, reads GAGVSQSPSNKVTEKGKDVELRCDPISGHTALYWYRQSLGQGLEFLIYFQGNSAPDKSGLPSDRFSAERTGGSVSTLTIQRTQQEDSAVYLCASSPRGTGIWRTEAFFGQGTRLTVV.

The CDR3 sequence: CASSIDSYGYTF. CDR3 DNA: TGCGCCAGCAGCATAGACAGTTATGGCTACACCTTC. This chain uses TRBV5-1 with TRBJ1-2, with D possibly being TRBD1 (5 bases). Germline V gene lookup returns CDR1 SGHRS and CDR2 YFSETQ. Trimming removed 4 bases at V and 5 bases at J, with 9 bases between. CDR3 size: 12 residues.

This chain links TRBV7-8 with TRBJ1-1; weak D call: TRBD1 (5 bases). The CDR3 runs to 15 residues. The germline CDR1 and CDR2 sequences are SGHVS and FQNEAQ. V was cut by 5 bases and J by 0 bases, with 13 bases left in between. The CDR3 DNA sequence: TGTGCCAGCAGCCCGACAGTTTCCGTGAACACTGAAGCTTTCTTT. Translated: CASSPTVSVNTEAFF.

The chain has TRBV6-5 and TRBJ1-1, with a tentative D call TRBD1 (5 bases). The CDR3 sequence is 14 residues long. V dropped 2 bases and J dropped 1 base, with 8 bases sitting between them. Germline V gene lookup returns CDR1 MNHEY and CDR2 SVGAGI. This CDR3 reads CASSYGAGNTEAFF. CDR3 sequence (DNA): TGTGCCAGCAGTTACGGGGCCGGGAACACTGAAGCTTTCTTT.

CDR3 in DNA: TGTGCCAGCAGTGGAGCGGGGGGCCAGCAGTTCTTC. This codes for CASSGAGGQQFF. This sequence joins TRBV6-2 or TRBV6-3 and TRBJ2-1; 9 nucleotides align to TRBD2. Trimming at V came to 5 bases and at J to 11 bases, leaving 4 bases not matched to a gene. In germline, CDR1 is MNHEY, CDR2 SVGEGT. The CDR3 has 12 residues.

CDR3 region: CASTTGHGYEQYF. CDR3 coding DNA: TGTGCCAGCACAACCGGACACGGGTACGAGCAGTACTTC. V usage is TRBV6-5 and J usage is TRBJ2-7; D possibly corresponds to TRBD1 (5 bases). V lost 7 bases and J lost 4, with 14 bases in between. Germline values: CDR1 MNHEY, CDR2 SVGAGI. The CDR3 extends over 13 amino acids.

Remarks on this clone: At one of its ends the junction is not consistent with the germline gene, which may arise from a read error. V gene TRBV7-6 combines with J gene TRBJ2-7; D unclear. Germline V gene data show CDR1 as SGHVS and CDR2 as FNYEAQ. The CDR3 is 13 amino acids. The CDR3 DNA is TGTGCCAGCAGTTTAGGCAGTGTCTACGAGCAGTACTTC. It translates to CASSLGSVYEQYF.